Presented here are 11 T cell receptor beta chains from one specimen sequenced in a study of human T cells and chemical hapten exposure. A single record per CDR3 protein comes from TCRdb applying MiXCR to the RACE reads. Altogether under 200,000 distinct CDR3 sequences are present, roughly 26% being singletons, with the ten largest covering 2.1%. Specified time point: patch test 3, about 24 weeks after DPC sensitization. The treatment denotes: therapeutic diphenylcyclopropenone sensitization with weekly scalp DPC. Sample: whole blood, taken in connection with sensitization to the hapten diphenylcyclopropenone (DPC). These TCRs come from a woman in her late teens or twenties with alopecia areata. Some clones in this sample may be carry-over from other donors' samples.

The rearrangement joins TRBV20-1 to TRBJ2-2; TRBD1 is a possible D gene (6 bases). The CDR3 runs to 13 residues. V gave up 6 bases and J gave up 6 bases, with 14 bases separating them. CDR1 and CDR2 (germline): DFQATT, SNEGSKA (reference sequence). In nucleotides, the CDR3 is TGCAGTGCCCGCAGGGGTGCGGCCGGGGAGCTGTTTTTT. It encodes CSARRGAAGELFF.

This clonotype has just a few counts. The gene calls are TRBV20-1 and TRBJ2-1; possible D gene TRBD1, 5 bases. With 0 bases removed from V and 7 bases from J, the gap between germline ends came to 10 bases. The CDR3 has 13 amino acids. Germline V gene sequence: CDR1 DFQATT, CDR2 SNEGSKA (reference sequence). CDR3 DNA sequence: TGCAGTGCTAGAGATCCCAGGGAAAATGAGCAGTTCTTC. Its translation: CSARDPRENEQFF.

This clonotype was detected only a few times. At one end the junction does not follow the germline gene, possibly because of a read error. The chain links TRBV6-4 to TRBJ2-1, with unresolved D. The CDR3 runs to 13 residues. Germline-derived CDR1 and CDR2 are MRHNA and SNTAGT. The CDR3 region has the DNA TGTGCCAGCAGTGAGGAACCGGGCTTCGGGTTAGTCTTC. This encodes CASSEEPGFGLVF.

CDR3 in amino acids: CASSPRGSGRNNEQFF. CDR3 bases: TGTGCCAGCAGCCCCAGGGGTAGCGGGAGGAACAATGAGCAGTTCTTC. J is TRBJ2-1 and V is TRBV6-2 or TRBV6-3; 10 positions agree with TRBD2. The V gene's germline CDR1 is MNHEY and CDR2 SVGEGT. V shed 6 bases, J shed 5 bases, and the junction held 10 bases outside the gene matches. This CDR3 region has 16 residues.

This clonotype was recorded a few times. The genes are TRBV27 and TRBJ2-1; D gene unclear. The germline V and J ends were trimmed by 5 bases and 3 bases, with 11 bases remaining between them. CDR3 length equals 14 residues. Germline values: CDR1 MNHEY, CDR2 SMNVEV (reference sequence). The DNA for the CDR3 is TGTGCCAGCAGTCCTACAGCCTTCTACAATGAGCAGTTCTTC. Protein sequence: CASSPTAFYNEQFF.

The chain has TRBV4-2 and TRBJ1-2, with D unclear. The CDR3 loop spans 13 amino acids. V shed 0 bases and J shed 7 bases, with 9 bases lying between them. Germline-derived CDR1 and CDR2 are LGHNA and YNFKEQ. The CDR3: CASSQDQTPGYTF. CDR3 coding DNA: TGTGCCAGCAGCCAAGACCAGACGCCTGGCTACACCTTC.

The J gene is TRBJ1-2, the V gene TRBV6-5; perhaps TRBD1 as D (5 bases). Trimming shortened V by 5 bases and J by 7 bases, and 20 bases separated the two germline ends. Germline V gene sequence: CDR1 MNHEY, CDR2 SVGAGI. CDR3 size: 15 residues. The CDR3 bases are TGTGCCAGCAGTCCACTACAGGCCTCGGCGGGTGGCTACACCTTC. Translating it yields CASSPLQASAGGYTF.

This clonotype turned up a few times. The genes are TRBV6-2 or TRBV6-3 and TRBJ2-3, with TRBD2 matching 8 bases. The germline gives CDR1 MNHEY, CDR2 SVGEGT. The length of the CDR3 is 14 residues. Losses at the gene ends were 7 bases for V and 4 bases for J; bases not matched to a gene: 7. In nucleotides, the CDR3 is TGTGCCAGCACCCCAGCGGGAGTCGCAGATACGCAGTATTTT. It codes for CASTPAGVADTQYF.

The V gene is TRBV29-1, the J gene TRBJ1-3, with a possible D match to TRBD1 (5 bases). Germline CDR1 SQVTM, CDR2 ANQGSEA. The germline V and J ends were trimmed by 5 bases and 0 bases, with 11 bases remaining between them. This CDR3 comprises 14 residues. The CDR3 here is CSVRRGLSGNTIYF. CDR3 sequence (DNA): TGCAGCGTTCGGAGGGGACTCTCTGGAAACACCATATATTTT.

V and J are TRBV15 and TRBJ2-3; possibly TRBD2 for D (5 bases). Per germline, CDR1 LNHNV and CDR2 YYDKDF (reference sequence). Trimming stripped 8 bases from V and 1 base from J, with 16 bases between. The CDR3 runs to 15 residues. The CDR3 bases are TGTGCCACCGCAGGACTGGGATTGGGCACAGATACGCAGTATTTT. It encodes CATAGLGLGTDTQYF.

This clonotype turned up a few times. The chain employs TRBV11-1 and TRBJ2-7; D gene unclear. This CDR3 is 14 amino acids long. Germline assignment: CDR1 SGHAT and CDR2 FQDESV (reference sequence). Trimming shortened V by 1 base and J by 3 bases, and 10 bases separated the two germline ends. CDR3 region: CASSLEGVLYEQYF. The CDR3 region has the DNA TGTGCCAGCAGCTTAGAAGGTGTCCTCTACGAGCAGTACTTC.